The clone carrying this TCR beta chain has just one count. These data come from a study of shared clonotypes between healthy human individuals. The assay used deep level. Each PCR replicate run on unsorted PBMC took in around 290 ng DNA, 30,000 or so T cell genomes. The assay was immunoSEQ multiplex PCR, and TCRdb's table has in-frame clones only and misses some. The sample records roughly 490,000 clones, roughly 85% being singletons. Per the germline V gene, CDR1 is ENHRY and CDR2 is SYGVKD. The CDR3 totals 16 residues. Trimming took off 3 bases at V and 0 bases at J, with 14 bases between the two ends. The donors, healthy adults who were HIV-negative, had experienced no recent acute infections or vaccinations.

Material for sequencing was PBMCs. The V and J genes are TRBV10-3 and TRBJ1-2; D ambiguous. The receptor was derived from a woman aged 40-49 years in good health. Some clones in this sample may be carry-over from other donors' samples. The CDR3 nucleotides are TGTGCCATCAGTGATTCAGGACGACCCACTAACTATGGCTACACCTTC. Encoded protein: CAISDSGRPTNYGYTF.